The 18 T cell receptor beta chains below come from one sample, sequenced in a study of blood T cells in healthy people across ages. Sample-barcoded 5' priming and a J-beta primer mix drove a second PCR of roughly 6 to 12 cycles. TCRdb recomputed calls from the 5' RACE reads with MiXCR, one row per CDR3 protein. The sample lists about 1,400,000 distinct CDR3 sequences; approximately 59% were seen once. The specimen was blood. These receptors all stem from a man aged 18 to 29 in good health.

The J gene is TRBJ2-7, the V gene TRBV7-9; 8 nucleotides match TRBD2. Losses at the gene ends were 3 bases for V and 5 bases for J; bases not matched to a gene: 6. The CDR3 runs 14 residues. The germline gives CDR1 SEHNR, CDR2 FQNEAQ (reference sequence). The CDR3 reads CASSFLTSVNEQYF. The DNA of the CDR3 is TGTGCCAGCAGCTTTCTGACTAGCGTTAACGAGCAGTACTTC.

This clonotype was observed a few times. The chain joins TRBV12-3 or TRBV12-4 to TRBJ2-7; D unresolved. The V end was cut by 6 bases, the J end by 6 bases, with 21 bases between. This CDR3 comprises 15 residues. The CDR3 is CASSTKFPAFPEQYF. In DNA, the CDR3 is TGTGCCAGCAGCACAAAATTCCCAGCCTTCCCCGAGCAGTACTTC.

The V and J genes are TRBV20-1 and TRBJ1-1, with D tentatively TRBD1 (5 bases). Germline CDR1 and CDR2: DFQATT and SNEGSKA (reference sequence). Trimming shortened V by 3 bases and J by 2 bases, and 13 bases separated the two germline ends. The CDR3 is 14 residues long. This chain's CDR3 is CSASEGQLNTEAFF. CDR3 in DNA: TGCAGTGCTAGTGAGGGGCAGCTAAACACTGAAGCTTTCTTT.

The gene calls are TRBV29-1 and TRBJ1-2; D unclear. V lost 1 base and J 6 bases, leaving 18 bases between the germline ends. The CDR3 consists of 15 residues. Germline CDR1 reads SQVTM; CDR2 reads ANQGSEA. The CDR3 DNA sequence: TGCAGCGTTGAAGGCAGTCCGGATCCATTTGATGGCTACACCTTC. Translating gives CSVEGSPDPFDGYTF.

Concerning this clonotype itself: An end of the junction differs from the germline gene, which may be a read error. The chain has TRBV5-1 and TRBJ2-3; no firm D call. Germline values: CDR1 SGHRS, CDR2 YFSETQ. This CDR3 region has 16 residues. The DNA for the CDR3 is TGCGCCGGCAGCTTTGAAGTTGTCCGAAGCACAGATACGCAGTATTTT. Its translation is CAGSFEVVRSTDTQYF.

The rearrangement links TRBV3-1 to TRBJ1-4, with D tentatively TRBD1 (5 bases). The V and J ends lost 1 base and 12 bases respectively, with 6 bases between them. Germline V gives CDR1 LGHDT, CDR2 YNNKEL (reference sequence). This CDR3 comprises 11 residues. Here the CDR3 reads CASSQVRELFF. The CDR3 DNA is TGTGCCAGCAGCCAAGTCAGGGAACTGTTTTTT. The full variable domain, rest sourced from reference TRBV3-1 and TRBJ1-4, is DTAVSQTPKYLVTQMGNDKSIKCEQNLGHDTMYWYKQDSKKFLKIMFSYNNKELIINETVPNRFSPKSPDKAHLNLHINSLELGDSAVYFCASSQVRELFFGSGTQLSVL.

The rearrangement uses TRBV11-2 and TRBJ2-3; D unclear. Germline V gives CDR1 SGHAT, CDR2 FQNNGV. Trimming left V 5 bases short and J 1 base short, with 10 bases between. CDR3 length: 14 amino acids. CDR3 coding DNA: TGTGCCAGCAGCCCGCCTCCCGGCACAGATACGCAGTATTTT. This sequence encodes CASSPPPGTDTQYF.

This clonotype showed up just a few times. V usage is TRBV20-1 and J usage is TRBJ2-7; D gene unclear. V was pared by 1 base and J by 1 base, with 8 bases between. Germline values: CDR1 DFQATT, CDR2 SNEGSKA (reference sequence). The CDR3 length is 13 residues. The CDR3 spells CSARVSESYEQYF. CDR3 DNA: TGCAGTGCTAGAGTGAGCGAGTCCTACGAGCAGTACTTC.

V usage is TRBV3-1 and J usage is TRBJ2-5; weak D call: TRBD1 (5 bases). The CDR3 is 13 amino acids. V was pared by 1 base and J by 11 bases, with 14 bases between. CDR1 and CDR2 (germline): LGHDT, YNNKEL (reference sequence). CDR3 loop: CASSQGRAGEQYF. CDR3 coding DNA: TGTGCCAGCAGCCAAGGCAGGGCCGGTGAGCAGTACTTC.

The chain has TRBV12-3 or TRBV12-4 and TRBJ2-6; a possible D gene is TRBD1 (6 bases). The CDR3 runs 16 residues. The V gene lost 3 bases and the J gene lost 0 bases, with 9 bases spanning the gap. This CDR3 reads CASSLDRNSGANVLTF. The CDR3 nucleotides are TGTGCCAGCAGTTTGGACAGAAACTCTGGGGCCAACGTCCTGACTTTC.

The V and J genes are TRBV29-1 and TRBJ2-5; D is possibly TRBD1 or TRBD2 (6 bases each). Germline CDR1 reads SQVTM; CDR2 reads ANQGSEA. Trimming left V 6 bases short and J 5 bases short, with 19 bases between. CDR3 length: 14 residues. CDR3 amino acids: CSVDKGGTGETQYF. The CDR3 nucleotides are TGCAGCGTGGATAAGGGGGGTACGGGGGAGACCCAGTACTTC.

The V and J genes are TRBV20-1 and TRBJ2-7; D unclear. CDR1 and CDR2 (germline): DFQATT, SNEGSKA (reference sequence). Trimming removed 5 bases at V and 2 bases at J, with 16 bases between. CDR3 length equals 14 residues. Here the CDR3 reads CSAPRPEPTYEQYF. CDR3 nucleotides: TGCAGTGCTCCGAGGCCCGAACCGACCTACGAGCAGTACTTC.

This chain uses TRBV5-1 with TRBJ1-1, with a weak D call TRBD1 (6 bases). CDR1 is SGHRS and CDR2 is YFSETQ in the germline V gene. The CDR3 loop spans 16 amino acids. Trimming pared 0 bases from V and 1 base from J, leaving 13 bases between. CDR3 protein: CASSLGPGRGNTEAFF. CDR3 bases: TGCGCCAGCAGCTTGGGTCCTGGCAGGGGGAACACTGAAGCTTTCTTT.

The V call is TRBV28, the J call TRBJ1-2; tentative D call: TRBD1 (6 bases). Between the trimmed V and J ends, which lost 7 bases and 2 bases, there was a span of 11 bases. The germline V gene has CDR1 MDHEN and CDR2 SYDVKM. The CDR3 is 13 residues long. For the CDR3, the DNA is TGTGCCAGCAAGATCGACAGGAACTATGGCTACACCTTC. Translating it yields CASKIDRNYGYTF.

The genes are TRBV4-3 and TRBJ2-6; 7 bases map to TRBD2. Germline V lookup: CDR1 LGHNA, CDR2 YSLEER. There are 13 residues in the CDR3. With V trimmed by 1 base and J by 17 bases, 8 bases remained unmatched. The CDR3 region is CASSQVWRGTMTF. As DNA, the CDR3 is TGCGCCAGCAGCCAAGTGTGGCGGGGGACTATGACTTTC.

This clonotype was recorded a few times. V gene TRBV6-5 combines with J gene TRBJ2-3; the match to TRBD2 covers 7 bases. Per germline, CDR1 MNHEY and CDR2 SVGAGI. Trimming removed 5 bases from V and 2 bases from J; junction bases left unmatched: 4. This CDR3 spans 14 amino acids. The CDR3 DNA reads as TGTGCCAGCAGTGAGACTAGCTACACAGATACGCAGTATTTT. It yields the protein CASSETSYTDTQYF.

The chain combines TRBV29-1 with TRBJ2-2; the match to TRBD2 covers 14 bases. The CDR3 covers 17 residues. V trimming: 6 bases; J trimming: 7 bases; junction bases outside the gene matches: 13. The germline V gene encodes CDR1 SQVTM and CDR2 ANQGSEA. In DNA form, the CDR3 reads TGCAGCGTCCGCCCCGGGACTAGCGGGAGCGGAGGCGGGGAGCTGTTTTTT. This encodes CSVRPGTSGSGGGELFF.

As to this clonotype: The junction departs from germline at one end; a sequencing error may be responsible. The DNA of the CDR3 is TGCGCCAGCAGCTTGCGACTAGGGGCATACAATGGGCAGTTCTTC. This encodes CASSLRLGAYNGQFF. This chain uses TRBV5-1 with TRBJ2-1; a possible D gene is TRBD2 (6 bases). Per germline, CDR1 SGHRS and CDR2 YFSETQ. CDR3 length: 15 amino acids.